Below, 19 T cell receptor beta chains from the same sample are listed, as sequenced in a study of post-analysis software for immune sequencing data. No antigens are known for them. The library was made from cDNA and included unique molecular identifiers. One entry per CDR3 protein results from TCRdb running MiXCR on the PCR reads. The sample shows roughly 400,000 distinct CDR3 sequences, 30% to 40% of them seen only once. Study results and limitations: Included in a set of four or five TRBV segments more frequent in patients than controls were TRBV5-6, TRBV5-1 and TRBV20-1.

The sample consisted of blood. All receptors derive from a girl aged 2-10 years with multiple sclerosis.

This clonotype was seen once. This chain uses TRBV6-5 with TRBJ1-4, with a possible D match to TRBD1 (6 bases). CDR3 length equals 14 residues. The V gene lost 5 bases and the J gene lost 4 bases, with 11 bases spanning the gap. CDR1 MNHEY and CDR2 SVGAGI come from the germline V gene. CDR3 nucleotides: TGTGCCAGCAGTGAAGTGGACAGTAATGAAAAACTGTTTTTT. It yields the protein CASSEVDSNEKLFF.

This clonotype has a handful of counts. The chain uses TRBV7-2 and TRBJ2-7, with D perhaps TRBD1 (6 bases). Germline lookup yields CDR1 SGHTA and CDR2 FQGNSA. V lost 4 bases, J lost 2 bases, and 21 bases lay in between. This CDR3 has 17 residues. CDR3 protein: CASSSSTGLFGTYEQYF. The CDR3 bases are TGTGCCAGCAGCTCTAGTACAGGGTTATTTGGGACCTACGAGCAGTACTTC.

The CDR3 sequence: CATSRRGLAGSYEQYF. CDR3 nucleotide sequence: TGTGCCACCAGCAGAAGGGGACTAGCGGGTTCCTACGAGCAGTACTTC. J is TRBJ2-7 and V is TRBV15; TRBD2 matches 12 bases. With 2 bases clipped from V and 1 base from J, the junction kept 3 bases outside the gene matches. Looked up from germline, CDR1 is LNHNV and CDR2 is YYDKDF (reference sequence). The CDR3 is made up of 16 amino acids. The entire variable domain, with the rest obtained from reference TRBV15 and TRBJ2-7, is as follows: DAMVIQNPRYQVTQFGKPVTLSCSQTLNHNVMYWYQQKSSQAPKLLFHYYDKDFNNEADTPDNFQSRRPNTSFCFLDIRSPGLGDTAMYLCATSRRGLAGSYEQYFGPGTRLTVT.

CDR3 sequence: CASSYFGHQETQYF. The CDR3 DNA reads as TGTGCCAGCAGTTACTTCGGACACCAAGAGACCCAGTACTTC. The chain has TRBV6-5 and TRBJ2-5; the D is unclear. V lost 1 base, J lost 0 bases, and 6 bases lay in between. Germline CDR1 reads MNHEY; CDR2 reads SVGAGI. The CDR3 spans 14 residues.

The chain couples TRBV6-1 to TRBJ1-5; the D is unclear. This CDR3 has 14 residues. Per the germline V gene, CDR1 is MNHNS and CDR2 is SASEGT. The ends were cut back, 7 bases at V and 5 bases at J, with 15 bases in the middle. The CDR3 loop reads CASIRKFGYQPQHF. For the CDR3, the DNA is TGTGCCAGCATACGGAAATTCGGGTATCAGCCCCAGCATTTT.

J is TRBJ2-5 and V is TRBV7-9; 10 bases align to TRBD2. The DNA end is a closer match to TRBJ2-7, so the J assignment may be wrong. This CDR3 spans 20 amino acids. Germline values: CDR1 SEHNR, CDR2 FQNEAQ (reference sequence). As DNA, the CDR3 is TGTGCCAGCAGCTCTACCGCACCCTATTCGCCTAGCGGGAGAGCTTACGAGCAGTACTTC. Translation: CASSSTAPYSPSGRAYEQYF.

The V and J genes are TRBV11-2 and TRBJ2-7; D call uncertain. This CDR3 comprises 12 residues. V was shortened by 1 base and J by 5 bases, with 6 bases between the two germline ends. Germline CDR1 reads SGHAT; CDR2 reads FQNNGV. The CDR3 loop is CASSLGKHEQYF. The DNA for the CDR3 is TGTGCCAGCAGCTTAGGGAAACACGAGCAGTACTTC.

The chain joins TRBV6-2 or TRBV6-3 to TRBJ2-7; 8 bases agree with TRBD2. The V gene end was trimmed by 6 bases and the J gene end by 0 bases; junction bases not matched to a gene: 7. The CDR3 totals 15 residues. Germline assignment: CDR1 MNHEY and CDR2 SVGEGT. CDR3: CASSDSGTSSYEQYF. CDR3 bases: TGTGCCAGCAGCGATAGCGGGACAAGCTCCTACGAGCAGTACTTC.

V usage is TRBV12-3 or TRBV12-4 and J usage is TRBJ2-7, with 8 positions matching TRBD1. This CDR3 has 14 residues. Unmatched junction bases numbered 5, after V lost 7 bases and J lost 0 bases. The CDR3 here is CASTPGQVSYEQYF. Written as DNA, the CDR3 is TGTGCCAGCACCCCGGGACAGGTCTCCTACGAGCAGTACTTC.

The chain has TRBV20-1 and TRBJ1-1, with no clear D. Germline V CDR1 and CDR2: DFQATT, SNEGSKA (reference sequence). Between the trimmed V and J ends, which lost 3 bases and 3 bases, there was a span of 17 bases. This CDR3 has 15 amino acids. The CDR3 region is CSASPIRLWDTEAFF. Here the CDR3 DNA reads TGCAGTGCTAGTCCGATTCGACTTTGGGACACTGAAGCTTTCTTT.

The chain couples TRBV20-1 to TRBJ2-4, with 8 bases identical to TRBD1. The DNA end is more similar to TRBJ2-5, so the J call may be wrong. The CDR3 length is 13 residues. Germline CDR1 DFQATT, CDR2 SNEGSKA (reference sequence). CDR3 DNA: TGCAGTGCTAGTTCAGGGGGCGTAGAGACCCAGTACTTC. It specifies CSASSGGVETQYF.

The rearrangement links TRBV9 to TRBJ2-5, with 8 bases aligning to TRBD2. TRBJ2-7 matches the DNA end more closely, so the J call is doubtful. This CDR3 has 15 residues. CDR1 and CDR2 (germline): SGDLS, YYNGEE. The CDR3 DNA is TGTGCCAGCAGCGTCGGGGGGGCAGGGATGAACGAGCAGTACTTC. This sequence encodes CASSVGGAGMNEQYF.

This clonotype occurred a few times. The chain recombines TRBV29-1 with TRBJ2-1, with D perhaps TRBD1 (5 bases). Germline CDR1 and CDR2: SQVTM and ANQGSEA. Trimming cost V 2 bases and J 0 bases, with 11 bases left between them. CDR3 length equals 15 residues. CDR3 loop: CSVEWPQVSYNEQFF. CDR3 nucleotide sequence: TGCAGCGTTGAATGGCCACAGGTCTCCTACAATGAGCAGTTCTTC.

This clonotype has more than one count but fewer than ten. This chain's CDR3 is CSARSAYSNQPQHF. In nucleotides, the CDR3 is TGCAGTGCTAGATCCGCTTATAGCAATCAGCCCCAGCATTTT. The gene calls are TRBV20-1 and TRBJ1-5; D is undetermined. The germline CDR1 and CDR2 sequences are DFQATT and SNEGSKA (reference sequence). V was pared by 2 bases and J by 0 bases, with 8 bases between. This CDR3 has 14 residues.

The chain links TRBV7-2 to TRBJ2-3, with TRBD2 identical over 13 bases. The germline V gene encodes CDR1 SGHTA and CDR2 FQGNSA. The CDR3 has 18 amino acids. The trim removed 5 bases at V and 8 bases at J, leaving 16 bases unmatched. The CDR3: CASSPGLAGVPQRRTQYF. The CDR3 DNA sequence: TGTGCCAGCAGCCCCGGACTAGCGGGGGTACCCCAAAGACGTACGCAGTATTTT.

The V call is TRBV6-6, the J call TRBJ2-5, with D tentatively TRBD2 (6 bases). The J call is uncertain, as TRBJ2-7 better fits the DNA end. CDR3 size: 14 residues. Per germline, CDR1 MNHNY and CDR2 SVGAGI (reference sequence). The CDR3 loop is CASSYQGGSYEQYF. Here the CDR3 DNA reads TGTGCCAGCAGTTACCAGGGAGGATCCTACGAGCAGTACTTC.

This chain uses TRBV12-5 with TRBJ2-4, with unresolved D. This CDR3 region has 16 residues. V dropped 1 base and J dropped 0 bases, with 10 bases sitting between them. CDR1 and CDR2 from the germline V gene are LGHNT and FRNRAP. As DNA, the CDR3 is TGTGCTAGTGGTTTGGAATGGGTTTCAGCCAAAAACATTCAGTACTTC. This encodes CASGLEWVSAKNIQYF. Filled out from reference TRBV12-5 and TRBJ2-4, the complete variable domain reads DARVTQTPRHKVTEMGQEVTMRCQPILGHNTVFWYRQTMMQGLELLAYFRNRAPLDDSGMPKDRFSAEMPDATLATLKIQPSEPRDSAVYFCASGLEWVSAKNIQYFGAGTRLSVL.

The chain has TRBV12-3 or TRBV12-4 and TRBJ1-2; D is ambiguous. This CDR3 has 14 amino acids. V was cut by 1 base and J by 0 bases, with 6 bases left in between. CDR3 nucleotide sequence: TGTGCCAGCAGTTTAGGTGCAGCTAACTATGGCTACACCTTC. This translates into CASSLGAANYGYTF.

This clonotype has more than one count but fewer than ten. J is TRBJ2-5 and V is TRBV7-2, with 15 bases matching TRBD2. Germline trimming cut 6 bases from V and 4 bases from J; bases unmatched to any gene: 3. The germline CDR1 and CDR2 sequences are SGHTA and FQGNSA. The CDR3 totals 15 residues. The CDR3 sequence is CASSWGLAGGETQYF. The CDR3 nucleotides are TGTGCCAGCAGTTGGGGACTAGCGGGGGGAGAGACCCAGTACTTC.